The entry below gives a single T cell receptor (beta chain) sequence along with its context. The antigen is not known. The CDR3 sequence is 16 residues long. V was clipped by 0 bases and J by 9 bases; unmatched bases: 12. CDR1 MNHEY and CDR2 SVGAGI come from the germline V gene. The sample is drawn from a study of long-term antiretroviral therapy in people with HIV. Overall study results and limits: The study collected blood between about 2003 and 2017, possibly under older ART regimens.

All donors provided no fewer than one pre-ART and no fewer than two post-ART PBMC samples. Survey-level immunoSEQ v3.0 assays were run. The target of sequencing was roughly 35,000-55,000 T-cell genomes per sample. The data were produced by immunoSEQ multiplex PCR, yet TCRdb's version contains in-frame clones alone and is incomplete. The sample has tens of thousands of clones; roughly 83% are singletons. The chain has TRBV6-5 and TRBJ2-7; TRBD1 aligns across 9 bases. This receptor was identified in a middle-aged woman with HIV. The sample was unsorted PBMCs, taken 1.2 years after starting antiretroviral therapy. The CDR3 DNA reads TGTGCCAGCAGTTACTCGATCGGACAGGGGCGTGGTGTGCAGTACTTC. Protein product: CASSYSIGQGRGVQYF.